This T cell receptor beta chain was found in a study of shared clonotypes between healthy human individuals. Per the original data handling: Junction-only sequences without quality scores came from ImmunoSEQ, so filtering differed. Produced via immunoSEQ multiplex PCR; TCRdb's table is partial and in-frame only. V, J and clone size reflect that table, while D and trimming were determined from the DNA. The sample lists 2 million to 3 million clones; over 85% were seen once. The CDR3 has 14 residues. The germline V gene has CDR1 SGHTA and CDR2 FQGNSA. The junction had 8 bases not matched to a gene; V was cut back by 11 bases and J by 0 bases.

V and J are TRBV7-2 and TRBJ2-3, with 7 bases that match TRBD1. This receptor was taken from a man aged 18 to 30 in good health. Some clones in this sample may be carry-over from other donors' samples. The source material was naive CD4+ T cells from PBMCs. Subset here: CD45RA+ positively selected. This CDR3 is CAGRGQASTDTQYF. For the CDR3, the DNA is TGTGCCGGTAGAGGACAGGCCAGCACAGATACGCAGTATTTT.